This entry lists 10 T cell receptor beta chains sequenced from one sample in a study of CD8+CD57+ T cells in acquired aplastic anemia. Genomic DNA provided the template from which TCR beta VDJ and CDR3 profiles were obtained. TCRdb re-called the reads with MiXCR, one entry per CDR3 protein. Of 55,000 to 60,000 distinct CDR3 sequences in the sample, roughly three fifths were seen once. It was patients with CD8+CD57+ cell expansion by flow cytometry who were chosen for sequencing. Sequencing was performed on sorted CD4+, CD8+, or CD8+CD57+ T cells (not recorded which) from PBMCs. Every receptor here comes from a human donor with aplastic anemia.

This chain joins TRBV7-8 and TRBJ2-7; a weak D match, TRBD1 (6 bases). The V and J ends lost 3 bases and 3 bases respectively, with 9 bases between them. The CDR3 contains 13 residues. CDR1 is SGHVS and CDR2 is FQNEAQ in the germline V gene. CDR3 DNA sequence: TGTGCCAGCAGCTTCAGGGGAATCTACGAGCAGTACGTC. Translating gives CASSFRGIYEQYV.

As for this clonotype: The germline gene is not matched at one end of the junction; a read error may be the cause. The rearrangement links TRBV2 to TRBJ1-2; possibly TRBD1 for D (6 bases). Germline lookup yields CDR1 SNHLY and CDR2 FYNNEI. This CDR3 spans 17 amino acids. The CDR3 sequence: CASSEWAGAGRNYGDTF. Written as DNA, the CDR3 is TGTGCCAGCAGTGAATGGGCAGGGGCAGGGAGAAACTATGGCGACACCTTC.

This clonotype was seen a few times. The CDR3 loop is CASNPQGINEQFF. CDR3 nucleotides: TGTGCCAGCAATCCCCAGGGAATCAATGAGCAGTTCTTC. The chain uses TRBV27 and TRBJ2-1, with D possibly TRBD1 on 5 matching bases. V was trimmed by 7 bases and J by 6 bases, leaving 13 bases between them. In germline, CDR1 is MNHEY, CDR2 SMNVEV (reference sequence). There are 13 residues in the CDR3.

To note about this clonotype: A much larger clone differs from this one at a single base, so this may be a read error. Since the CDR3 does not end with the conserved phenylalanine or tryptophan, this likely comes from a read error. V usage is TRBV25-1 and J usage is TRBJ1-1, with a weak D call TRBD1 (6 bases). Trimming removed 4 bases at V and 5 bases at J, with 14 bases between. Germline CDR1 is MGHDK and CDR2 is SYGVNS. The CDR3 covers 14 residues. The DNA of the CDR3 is TGTGCCAGCAGTGGTACAGGGTGGAAAACTGAAGCTTTCATT. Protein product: CASSGTGWKTEAFI.

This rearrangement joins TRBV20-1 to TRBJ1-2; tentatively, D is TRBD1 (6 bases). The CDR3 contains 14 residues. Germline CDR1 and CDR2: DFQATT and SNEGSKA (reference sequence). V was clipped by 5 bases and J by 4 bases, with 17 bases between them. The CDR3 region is CSAGARGEGYGYTF. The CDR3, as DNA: TGCAGTGCTGGAGCCAGGGGAGAGGGCTATGGCTACACCTTC.

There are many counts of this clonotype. DNA of the CDR3: TGCAGTGCTAGAGATACAGGGGTACTATCCTACAATGAGCAGTTCTTC. Protein: CSARDTGVLSYNEQFF. The chain joins TRBV20-1 to TRBJ2-1, with 7 bases aligning to TRBD1. Germline V CDR1 and CDR2: DFQATT, SNEGSKA (reference sequence). The trim removed 0 bases at V and 1 base at J, leaving 6 bases unmatched. CDR3 size: 16 residues.

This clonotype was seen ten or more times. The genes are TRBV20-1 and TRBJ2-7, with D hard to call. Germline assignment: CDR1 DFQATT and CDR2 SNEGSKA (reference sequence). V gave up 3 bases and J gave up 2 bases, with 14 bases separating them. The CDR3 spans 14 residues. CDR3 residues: CSARELQITYEQYV. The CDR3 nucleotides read TGCAGTGCTAGGGAACTACAAATAACCTACGAGCAGTACGTC.

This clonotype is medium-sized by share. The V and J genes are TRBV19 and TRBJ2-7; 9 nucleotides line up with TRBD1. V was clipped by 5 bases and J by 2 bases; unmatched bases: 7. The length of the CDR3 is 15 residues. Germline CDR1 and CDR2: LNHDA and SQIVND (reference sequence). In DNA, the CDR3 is TGTGCCAGTAGTTTCACAGGGGGCCTAACCTACGAGCAGTACTTC. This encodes CASSFTGGLTYEQYF. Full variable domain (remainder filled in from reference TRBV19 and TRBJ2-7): DGGITQSPKYLFRKEGQNVTLSCEQNLNHDAMYWYRQDPGQGLRLIYYSQIVNDFQKGDIAEGYSVSREKKESFPLTVTSAQKNPTAFYLCASSFTGGLTYEQYFGPGTRLTVT.

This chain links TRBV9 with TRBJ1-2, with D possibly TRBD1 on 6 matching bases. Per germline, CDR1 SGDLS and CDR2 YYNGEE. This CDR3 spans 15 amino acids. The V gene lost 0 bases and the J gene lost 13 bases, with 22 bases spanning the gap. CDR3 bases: TGTGCCAGCAGCGTAGGAGATGGACAGCGACCGCCTCCCACCTTC. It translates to CASSVGDGQRPPPTF. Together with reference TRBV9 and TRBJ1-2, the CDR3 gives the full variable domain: DSGVTQTPKHLITATGQRVTLRCSPRSGDLSVYWYQQSLDQGLQFLIQYYNGEERAKGNILERFSAQQFPDLHSELNLSSLELGDSALYFCASSVGDGQRPPPTFGSGTRLTVV.

CDR3 nucleotide sequence: TGTGCCAGCAGTGACCATGGGACAGGGTATAATCAGCCCCAGCATTTT. Translating gives CASSDHGTGYNQPQHF. The rearrangement uses TRBV25-1 and TRBJ1-5, with 9 nucleotides matching TRBD1. J gave up 4 bases and V 3 bases, and 7 bases lay outside the gene matches. CDR1 and CDR2 (germline): MGHDK, SYGVNS. The CDR3 sequence is 16 residues long. Full variable domain (rest looked up from reference TRBV25-1 and TRBJ1-5): EADIYQTPRYLVIGTGKKITLECSQTMGHDKMYWYQQDPGMELHLIHYSYGVNSTEKGDLSSESTVSRIRTEHFPLTLESARPSHTSQYLCASSDHGTGYNQPQHFGDGTRLSIL.